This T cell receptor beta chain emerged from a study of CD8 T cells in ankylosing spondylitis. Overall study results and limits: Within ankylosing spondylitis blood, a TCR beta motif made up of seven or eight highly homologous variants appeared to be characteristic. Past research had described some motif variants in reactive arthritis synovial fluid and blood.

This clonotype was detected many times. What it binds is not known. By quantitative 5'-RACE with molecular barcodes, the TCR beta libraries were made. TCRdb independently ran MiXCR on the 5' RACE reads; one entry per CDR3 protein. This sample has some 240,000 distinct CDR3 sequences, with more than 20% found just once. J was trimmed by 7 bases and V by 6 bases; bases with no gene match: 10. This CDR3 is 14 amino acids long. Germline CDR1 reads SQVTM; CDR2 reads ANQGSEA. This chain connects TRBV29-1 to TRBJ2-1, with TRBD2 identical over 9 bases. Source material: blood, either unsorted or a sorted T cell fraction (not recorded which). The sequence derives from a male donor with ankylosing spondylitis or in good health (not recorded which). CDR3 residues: CSVRQGTSMNEQFF. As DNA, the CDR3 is TGCAGCGTCCGCCAGGGGACTAGCATGAATGAGCAGTTCTTC.